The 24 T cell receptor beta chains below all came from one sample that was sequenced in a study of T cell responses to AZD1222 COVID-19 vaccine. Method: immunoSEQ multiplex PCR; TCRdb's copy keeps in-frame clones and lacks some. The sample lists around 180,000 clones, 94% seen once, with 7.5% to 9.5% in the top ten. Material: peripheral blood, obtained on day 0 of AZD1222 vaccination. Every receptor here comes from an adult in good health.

The CDR3 is CASSRTGGDTGELFF. CDR3 sequence (DNA): TGTGCCAGCAGCCGAACAGGGGGAGACACCGGGGAGCTGTTTTTT. The gene calls are TRBV11-1 and TRBJ2-2, with TRBD1 identical over 8 bases. Germline values: CDR1 SGHAT, CDR2 FQDESV (reference sequence). The CDR3 spans 15 residues. Losses at the gene ends were 5 bases for V and 3 bases for J; bases not matched to a gene: 5.

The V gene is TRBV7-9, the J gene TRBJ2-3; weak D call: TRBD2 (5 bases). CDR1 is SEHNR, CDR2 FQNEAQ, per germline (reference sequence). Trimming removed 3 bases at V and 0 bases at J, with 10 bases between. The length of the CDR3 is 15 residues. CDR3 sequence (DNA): TGTGCCAGCAGCTTTGGACTTCCTAGCACAGATACGCAGTATTTT. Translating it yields CASSFGLPSTDTQYF.

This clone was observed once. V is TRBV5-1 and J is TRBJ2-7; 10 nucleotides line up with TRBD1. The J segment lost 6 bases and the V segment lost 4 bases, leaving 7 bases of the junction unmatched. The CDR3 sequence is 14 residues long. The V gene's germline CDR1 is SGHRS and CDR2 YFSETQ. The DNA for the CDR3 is TGCGCCAGCAGCCAAGCCGGGACAGGGGTCGAGCAGTACTTC. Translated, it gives CASSQAGTGVEQYF.

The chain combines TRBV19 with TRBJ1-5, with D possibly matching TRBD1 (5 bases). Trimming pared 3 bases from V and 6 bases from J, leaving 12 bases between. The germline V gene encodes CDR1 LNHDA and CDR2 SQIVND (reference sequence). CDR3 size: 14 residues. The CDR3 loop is CASSILGTGQPQHF. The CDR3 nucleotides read TGTGCCAGTAGTATTCTAGGGACCGGTCAGCCCCAGCATTTT. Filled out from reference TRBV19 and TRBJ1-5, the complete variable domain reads DGGITQSPKYLFRKEGQNVTLSCEQNLNHDAMYWYRQDPGQGLRLIYYSQIVNDFQKGDIAEGYSVSREKKESFPLTVTSAQKNPTAFYLCASSILGTGQPQHFGDGTRLSIL.

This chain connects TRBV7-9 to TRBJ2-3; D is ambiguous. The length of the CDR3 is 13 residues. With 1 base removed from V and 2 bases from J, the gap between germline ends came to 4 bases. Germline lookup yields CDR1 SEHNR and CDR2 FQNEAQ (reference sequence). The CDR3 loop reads CASSLGLTDTQYF. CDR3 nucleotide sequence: TGTGCCAGCAGCTTAGGACTCACAGATACGCAGTATTTT.

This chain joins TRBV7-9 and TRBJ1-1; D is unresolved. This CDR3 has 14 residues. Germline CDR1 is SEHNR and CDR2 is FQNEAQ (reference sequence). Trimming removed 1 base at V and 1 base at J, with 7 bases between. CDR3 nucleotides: TGTGCCAGCAGCTTAGGCAGCACGAACACTGAAGCTTTCTTT. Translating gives CASSLGSTNTEAFF.

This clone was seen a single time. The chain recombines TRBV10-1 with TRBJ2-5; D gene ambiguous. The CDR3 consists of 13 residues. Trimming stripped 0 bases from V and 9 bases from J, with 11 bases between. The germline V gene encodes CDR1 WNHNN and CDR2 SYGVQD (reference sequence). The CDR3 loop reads CASSESTTVAQYF. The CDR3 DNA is TGCGCCAGCAGTGAGTCGACGACGGTGGCCCAGTACTTC.

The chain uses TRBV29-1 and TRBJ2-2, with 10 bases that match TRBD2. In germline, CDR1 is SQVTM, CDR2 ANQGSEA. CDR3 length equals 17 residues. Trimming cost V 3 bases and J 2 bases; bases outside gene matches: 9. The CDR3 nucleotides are TGCAGCGTTGATCCTACCGGGACTAGCGATAACACCGGGGAGCTGTTTTTT. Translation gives CSVDPTGTSDNTGELFF.

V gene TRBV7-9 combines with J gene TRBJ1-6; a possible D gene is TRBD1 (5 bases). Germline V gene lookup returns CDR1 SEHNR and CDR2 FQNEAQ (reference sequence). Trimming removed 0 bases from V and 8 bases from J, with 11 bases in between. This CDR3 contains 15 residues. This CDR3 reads CASSLARAIDSPLHF. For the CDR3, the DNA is TGTGCCAGCAGCTTAGCCAGGGCGATAGATTCACCCCTCCACTTT.

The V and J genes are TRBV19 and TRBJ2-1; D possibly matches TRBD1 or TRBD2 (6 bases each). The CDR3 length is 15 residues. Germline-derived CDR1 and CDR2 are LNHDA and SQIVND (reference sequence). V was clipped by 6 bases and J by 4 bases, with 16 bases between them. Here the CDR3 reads CASSRGGTTYNEQFF. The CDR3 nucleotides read TGTGCCAGTAGCCGAGGGGGGACGACGTACAATGAGCAGTTCTTC.

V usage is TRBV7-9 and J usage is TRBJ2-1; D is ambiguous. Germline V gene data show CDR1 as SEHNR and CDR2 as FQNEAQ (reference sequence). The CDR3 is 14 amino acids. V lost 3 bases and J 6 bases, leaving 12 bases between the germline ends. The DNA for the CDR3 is TGTGCCAGCAGCTTGATCGCCGAGATCAATGAGCAGTTCTTC. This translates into CASSLIAEINEQFF.

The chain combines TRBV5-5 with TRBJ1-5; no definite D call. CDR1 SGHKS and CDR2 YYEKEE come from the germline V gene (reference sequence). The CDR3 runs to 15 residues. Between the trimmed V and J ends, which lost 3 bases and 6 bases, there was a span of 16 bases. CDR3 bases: TGTGCCAGCAGCTCCCAGGCGGGCGTCGGTCAGCCCCAGCATTTT. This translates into CASSSQAGVGQPQHF.

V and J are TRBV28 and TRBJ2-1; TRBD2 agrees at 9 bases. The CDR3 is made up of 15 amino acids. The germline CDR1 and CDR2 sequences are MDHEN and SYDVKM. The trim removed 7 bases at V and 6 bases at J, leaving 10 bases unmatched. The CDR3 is CASTPREGHVNEQFF. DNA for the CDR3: TGTGCCAGCACCCCGCGGGAGGGCCATGTCAATGAGCAGTTCTTC.

The DNA of the CDR3 is TGTGCCAGCAGTTTTAGTCGAGTAAGTGAGCAGTTCTTC. Translating it yields CASSFSRVSEQFF. This chain joins TRBV28 and TRBJ2-1, with D unresolved. This CDR3 comprises 13 residues. V was clipped by 3 bases and J by 9 bases, with 12 bases between them. Germline values: CDR1 MDHEN, CDR2 SYDVKM.

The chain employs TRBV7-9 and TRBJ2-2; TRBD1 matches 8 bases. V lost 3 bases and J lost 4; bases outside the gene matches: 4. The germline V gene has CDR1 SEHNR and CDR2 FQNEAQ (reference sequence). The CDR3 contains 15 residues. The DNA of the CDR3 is TGTGCCAGCAGCTTGTGGGACAGGTCCACCGGGGAGCTGTTTTTT. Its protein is CASSLWDRSTGELFF.

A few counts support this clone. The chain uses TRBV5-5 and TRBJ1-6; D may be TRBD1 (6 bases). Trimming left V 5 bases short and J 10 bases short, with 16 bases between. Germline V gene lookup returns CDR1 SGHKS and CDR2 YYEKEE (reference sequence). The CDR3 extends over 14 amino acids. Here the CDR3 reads CASSLTGTGSPLHF. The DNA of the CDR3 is TGTGCCAGCAGTCTCACAGGGACCGGGTCACCCCTCCACTTT.

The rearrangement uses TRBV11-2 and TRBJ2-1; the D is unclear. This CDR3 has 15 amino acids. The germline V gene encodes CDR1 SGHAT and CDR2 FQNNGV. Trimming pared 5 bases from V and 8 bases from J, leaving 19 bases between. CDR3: CASSEAAGYTDEQFF. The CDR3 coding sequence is TGTGCCAGCAGCGAAGCCGCCGGATACACAGATGAGCAGTTCTTC.

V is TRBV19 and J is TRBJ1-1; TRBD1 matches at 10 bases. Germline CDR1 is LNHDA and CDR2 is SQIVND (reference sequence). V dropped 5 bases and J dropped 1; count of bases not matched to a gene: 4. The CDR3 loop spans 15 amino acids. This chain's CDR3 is CASSGDRGSNTEAFF. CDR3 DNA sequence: TGTGCCAGTAGTGGGGACAGGGGATCGAACACTGAAGCTTTCTTT.

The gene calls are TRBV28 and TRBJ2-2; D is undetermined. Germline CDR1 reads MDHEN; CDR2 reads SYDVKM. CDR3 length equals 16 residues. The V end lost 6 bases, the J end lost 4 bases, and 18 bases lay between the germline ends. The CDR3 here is CASRLDLDASTGELFF. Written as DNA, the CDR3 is TGTGCCAGCAGGTTGGATCTAGACGCTAGCACCGGGGAGCTGTTTTTT.

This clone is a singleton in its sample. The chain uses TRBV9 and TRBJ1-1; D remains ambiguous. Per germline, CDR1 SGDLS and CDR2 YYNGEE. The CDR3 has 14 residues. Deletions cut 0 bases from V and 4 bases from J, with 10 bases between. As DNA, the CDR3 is TGTGCCAGCAGCGTAGACATGGGGTCCACTGAAGCTTTCTTT. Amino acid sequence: CASSVDMGSTEAFF.

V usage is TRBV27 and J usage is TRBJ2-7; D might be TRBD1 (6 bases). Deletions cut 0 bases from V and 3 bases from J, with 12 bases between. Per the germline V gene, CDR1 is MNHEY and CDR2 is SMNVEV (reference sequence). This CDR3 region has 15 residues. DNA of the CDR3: TGTGCCAGCAGTTTATCTCCAGAGGGGGACTACGAGCAGTACTTC. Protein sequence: CASSLSPEGDYEQYF.

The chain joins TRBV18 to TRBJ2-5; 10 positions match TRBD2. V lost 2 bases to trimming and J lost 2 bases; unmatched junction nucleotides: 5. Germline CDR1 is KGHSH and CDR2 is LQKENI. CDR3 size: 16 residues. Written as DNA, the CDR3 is TGTGCCAGCTCACCAGGGATACTAGCGGGACAAGAGACCCAGTACTTC. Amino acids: CASSPGILAGQETQYF.

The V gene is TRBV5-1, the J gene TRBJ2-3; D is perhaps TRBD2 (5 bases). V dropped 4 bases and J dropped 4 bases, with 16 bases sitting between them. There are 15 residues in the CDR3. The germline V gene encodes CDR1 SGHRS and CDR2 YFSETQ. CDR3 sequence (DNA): TGCGCCAGCAGCCCCGGGATCCAACGGCCAGATACGCAGTATTTT. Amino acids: CASSPGIQRPDTQYF.

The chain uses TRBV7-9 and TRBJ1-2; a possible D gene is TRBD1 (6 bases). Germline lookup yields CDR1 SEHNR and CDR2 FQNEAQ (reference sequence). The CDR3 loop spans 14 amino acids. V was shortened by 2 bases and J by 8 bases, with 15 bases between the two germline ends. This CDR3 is CASSLIRAGEGYTF. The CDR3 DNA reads TGTGCCAGCAGCTTAATTAGGGCAGGGGAAGGCTACACCTTC.